One and the same sample provided the 22 T cell receptor beta chains below, sequenced in a study of blood T cell repertoires in COVID-19. Repertoires were generated with immunoSEQ multiplex PCR, while TCRdb's copy carries only in-frame clones and drops some. The sample yields about 180,000 clones, roughly 84% seen once. The sample comprised peripheral blood. These receptors all stem from a human donor in a cohort sampled during active COVID-19.

The chain couples TRBV11-2 to TRBJ2-2, with D perhaps TRBD1 (5 bases). CDR1 SGHAT and CDR2 FQNNGV come from the germline V gene. The germline V and J ends were trimmed by 5 bases and 7 bases, with 17 bases remaining between them. CDR3 length: 15 amino acids. The CDR3 DNA is TGTGCCAGCAGCCCCCCGGACACCTTCGGCGGGGAGCTGTTTTTT. It is translated as CASSPPDTFGGELFF.

This chain joins TRBV3-1 (or the pseudogene TRBV3-2) and TRBJ1-2, with D perhaps TRBD1 (6 bases). CDR1 is LGHDT, CDR2 YNNKEL, per germline (reference sequence). The CDR3 covers 14 residues. The germline V and J ends were trimmed by 0 bases and 2 bases, with 7 bases remaining between them. CDR3 residues: CASSQERGNYGYTF. The CDR3 DNA sequence: TGTGCCAGCAGCCAAGAGAGGGGGAACTATGGCTACACCTTC.

The chain employs TRBV7-6 and TRBJ2-6; D unresolved. Germline V lookup: CDR1 SGHVS, CDR2 FNYEAQ. V lost 5 bases and J lost 0, with 11 bases in between. The CDR3 spans 16 residues. The CDR3 sequence: CASSPYPRSGANVLTF. DNA of the CDR3: TGTGCCAGCAGCCCCTACCCCCGCTCTGGGGCCAACGTCCTGACTTTC.

CDR3 residues: CAIRGGETQYF. CDR3 nucleotide sequence: TGTGCCATCAGGGGAGGCGAGACCCAGTACTTC. V and J are TRBV10-3 and TRBJ2-5, with D tentatively TRBD2 (6 bases). The V gene lost 6 bases and the J gene lost 5 bases, with 7 bases spanning the gap. Germline V gene data show CDR1 as ENHRY and CDR2 as SYGVKD. The CDR3 runs 11 residues.

V is TRBV5-6 and J is TRBJ1-2, with TRBD1 matching over 10 bases. Trimming cost V 2 bases and J 8 bases; bases outside gene matches: 3. The CDR3 sequence is 13 residues long. CDR1 is SGHDT, CDR2 YYEEEE, per germline. CDR3 bases: TGTGCCAGCAGCTTAAGGACAGGGGGAGGCTACACCTTC. It is translated as CASSLRTGGGYTF. Complete variable domain (other parts from reference TRBV5-6 and TRBJ1-2): DAGVTQSPTHLIKTRGQQVTLRCSPKSGHDTVSWYQQALGQGPQFIFQYYEEEERQRGNFPDRFSGHQFPNYSSELNVNALLLGDSALYLCASSLRTGGGYTFGSGTRLTVV.

The chain couples TRBV6-2 or TRBV6-3 to TRBJ2-3, with TRBD1 matching over 7 bases. Germline V gives CDR1 MNHEY, CDR2 SVGEGT. Trimming cost V 5 bases and J 1 base; bases outside gene matches: 9. The CDR3 has 16 residues. In DNA form, the CDR3 reads TGTGCCAGCAGTGACCCCCCGGGGACAGGCACAGATACGCAGTATTTT. Its translation is CASSDPPGTGTDTQYF.

The chain employs TRBV9 and TRBJ1-1; tentative D call: TRBD1 (6 bases). Germline CDR1 reads SGDLS; CDR2 reads YYNGEE. The V and J ends lost 4 bases and 4 bases respectively, with 14 bases between them. The CDR3 totals 14 residues. The CDR3 region has the DNA TGTGCCAGCAGCCCGCAGGGGTCGGGCACTGAAGCTTTCTTT. Its translation is CASSPQGSGTEAFF.

This clone came up a few times. This chain uses TRBV7-3 with TRBJ1-6; possibly TRBD1 for D (5 bases). The CDR3 has 13 residues. Germline V gives CDR1 SGHTA, CDR2 FQGTGA. V shed 3 bases and J shed 7 bases, with 7 bases lying between them. CDR3: CASSLGPNSPLHF. CDR3 nucleotide sequence: TGTGCCAGCAGCTTGGGGCCGAATTCACCCCTCCACTTT.

The chain carries TRBV7-3 and TRBJ1-2, with 7 bases matching TRBD1. The CDR3 is 14 residues long. Germline lookup yields CDR1 SGHTA and CDR2 FQGTGA. V was pared by 4 bases and J by 2 bases, with 4 bases of the junction left unmatched. The CDR3 spells CASSSGTENYGYTF. As DNA, the CDR3 is TGTGCCAGCAGCTCCGGGACAGAAAACTATGGCTACACCTTC.

The gene calls are TRBV24-1 and TRBJ2-1; 9 bases line up with TRBD2. The CDR3 sequence is 16 residues long. CDR1 is KGHDR and CDR2 is SFDVKD in the germline V gene. The trim removed 5 bases at V and 1 base at J, leaving 5 bases unmatched. For the CDR3, the DNA is TGTGCCACCAGTGGTGGACTAGCGACTTCCTACAATGAGCAGTTCTTC. This translates into CATSGGLATSYNEQFF.

This chain links TRBV6-1 with TRBJ1-2, with TRBD1 identical over 10 bases. Germline V gene lookup returns CDR1 MNHNS and CDR2 SASEGT. CDR3 length equals 16 residues. J was trimmed by 0 bases and V by 3 bases; bases with no gene match: 4. The CDR3 region has the DNA TGTGCCAGCAGTGACCGGGACAGGGGAGCTAACTATGGCTACACCTTC. Translated: CASSDRDRGANYGYTF.

The chain couples TRBV6-2 or TRBV6-3 to TRBJ1-2, with 10 bases aligning to TRBD1. The CDR3 length is 15 residues. CDR1 and CDR2 from the germline V gene are MNHEY and SVGEGT. The trim removed 2 bases at V and 8 bases at J, leaving 8 bases unmatched. CDR3 in amino acids: CASSYRRTGGIGYTF. In DNA form, the CDR3 reads TGTGCCAGCAGTTACCGCCGGACAGGGGGGATAGGCTACACCTTC.

The chain links TRBV19 to TRBJ1-2; no firm D call. CDR1 and CDR2 from the germline V gene are LNHDA and SQIVND (reference sequence). The length of the CDR3 is 11 residues. V lost 6 bases to trimming and J lost 4 bases, with 6 bases between them. Here the CDR3 reads CASSDSYGYTF. CDR3 bases: TGTGCCAGTAGCGATAGCTATGGCTACACCTTC. Together with reference TRBV19 and TRBJ1-2, the CDR3 gives the full variable domain: DGGITQSPKYLFRKEGQNVTLSCEQNLNHDAMYWYRQDPGQGLRLIYYSQIVNDFQKGDIAEGYSVSREKKESFPLTVTSAQKNPTAFYLCASSDSYGYTFGSGTRLTVV.

The CDR3 coding sequence is TGTGCCAGCACCCCCCCCGTTAGCGCGGGTAACGAGCAGTACTTC. This sequence encodes CASTPPVSAGNEQYF. The gene calls are TRBV28 and TRBJ2-7; D might be TRBD2 (5 bases). CDR1 and CDR2 from the germline V gene are MDHEN and SYDVKM. The CDR3 spans 15 residues. V gave up 7 bases and J gave up 5 bases, with 21 bases separating them.

CDR3 amino acids: CATSRPRQTDTDTQYF. Written as DNA, the CDR3 is TGTGCCACCAGCAGACCTCGACAGACAGACACAGATACGCAGTATTTT. The chain is built from TRBV15 and TRBJ2-3; a weak D match, TRBD1 (5 bases). The CDR3 is made up of 16 amino acids. The V and J ends lost 2 bases and 2 bases respectively, with 14 bases between them. Germline values: CDR1 LNHNV, CDR2 YYDKDF (reference sequence).

This sequence joins TRBV7-2 and TRBJ1-3; 7 bases map to TRBD1. V gave up 2 bases and J gave up 0 bases; unmatched junction bases: 7. The CDR3 length is 17 residues. Germline CDR1 reads SGHTA; CDR2 reads FQGNSA. CDR3 loop: CASSLRTGLYSGNTIYF. CDR3 nucleotide sequence: TGTGCCAGCAGCTTAAGGACAGGTCTTTACTCTGGAAACACCATATATTTT.

This chain joins TRBV5-1 and TRBJ2-2; 9 bases line up with TRBD2. The germline gives CDR1 SGHRS, CDR2 YFSETQ. The CDR3 loop spans 17 amino acids. V dropped 4 bases and J dropped 3; count of bases not matched to a gene: 10. Here the CDR3 DNA reads TGCGCCAGCAGCCCCATGGCGGGGGGGCCGGACACCGGGGAGCTGTTTTTT. Protein: CASSPMAGGPDTGELFF.

This chain links TRBV5-1 with TRBJ1-1; no clear D gene. Germline CDR1 SGHRS, CDR2 YFSETQ. V gave up 0 bases and J gave up 6 bases, with 12 bases separating them. This CDR3 has 14 residues. The CDR3 sequence: CASSLALTTPEAFF. CDR3 bases: TGCGCCAGCAGCTTGGCATTAACCACACCTGAAGCTTTCTTT. The full variable domain, its missing parts supplied by reference TRBV5-1 and TRBJ1-1, is KAGVTQTPRYLIKTRGQQVTLSCSPISGHRSVSWYQQTPGQGLQFLFEYFSETQRNKGNFPGRFSGRQFSNSRSEMNVSTLELGDSALYLCASSLALTTPEAFFGQGTRLTVV.

This clone has a single count. The chain recombines TRBV10-3 with TRBJ2-3, with 7 positions matching TRBD2. The CDR3 runs to 14 residues. Germline lookup yields CDR1 ENHRY and CDR2 SYGVKD. V gave up 3 bases and J gave up 2 bases; unmatched junction bases: 2. The CDR3 loop is CAISDGRTTDTQYF. CDR3 DNA: TGTGCCATCAGTGACGGGAGGACCACAGATACGCAGTATTTT.

This clone has only a few counts. This chain joins TRBV4-1 and TRBJ2-1; 8 positions match TRBD1. Germline assignment: CDR1 MGHRA and CDR2 YSYEKL. Losses at the gene ends were 4 bases for V and 9 bases for J; bases not matched to a gene: 11. This CDR3 spans 15 amino acids. The CDR3 is CASSPPGAGGGEQFF. The CDR3 DNA reads as TGCGCCAGCAGCCCCCCCGGGGCAGGGGGCGGTGAGCAGTTCTTC.

This chain connects TRBV7-3 to TRBJ2-7, with D perhaps matching TRBD1 (5 bases). V lost 0 bases, J lost 7 bases, and 16 bases lay in between. Germline CDR1 reads SGHTA; CDR2 reads FQGTGA. This CDR3 contains 15 residues. The CDR3 coding sequence is TGTGCCAGCAGCTTAACCCCAGACAGTGCGATAGAGCAGTACTTC. It is translated as CASSLTPDSAIEQYF.

V gene TRBV19 combines with J gene TRBJ2-1; D perhaps matches TRBD1 (6 bases). CDR1 is LNHDA, CDR2 SQIVND, per germline (reference sequence). Trimming removed 1 base from V and 12 bases from J, with 10 bases in between. The CDR3 has 12 residues. The CDR3 DNA sequence: TGTGCCAGTAGTATAGGAGCCAGGGGGCAGTTCTTC. Its protein is CASSIGARGQFF. Filled out from reference TRBV19 and TRBJ2-1, the complete variable domain reads DGGITQSPKYLFRKEGQNVTLSCEQNLNHDAMYWYRQDPGQGLRLIYYSQIVNDFQKGDIAEGYSVSREKKESFPLTVTSAQKNPTAFYLCASSIGARGQFFGPGTRLTVL.